This T cell receptor (beta chain) was captured by sequencing in a study of blood T cell repertoires in COVID-19. Study information: From the United States, Italy and Spain came samples of acute and convalescent COVID-19. PBMCs, B-cell-depleted T cells, or T cells were the source of the cDNA or gDNA that made up the material.

This clone was picked up a small number of times. The CDR3 sequence is 15 residues long. Germline V gives CDR1 SGHNT, CDR2 YYREEE (reference sequence). V was pared by 4 bases and J by 7 bases, with 21 bases between. Original analysis: Amplified reference gene primers provided the basis for estimating nucleated cell counts. The repertoire was sequenced with immunoSEQ multiplex PCR; TCRdb's copy has only in-frame clones and lacks some. V and J calls and clone size are copied from that table; D and trimming were computed from the DNA. The sample shows 210,000 or so clones, approximately 80% of them seen only once.

The sample taken for sequencing was peripheral blood. The receptor was isolated from a woman aged 80 or over with active or convalescent COVID-19. V is TRBV5-4 and J is TRBJ2-7; D is perhaps TRBD1 (6 bases). The CDR3 region is CASSVRGGTPQEQYF. The CDR3 nucleotides read TGTGCCAGCAGCGTCAGGGGCGGTACTCCCCAGGAGCAGTACTTC.